A selection of T cell receptor beta chains follows, all from one sample in a study of T cells and copy number aberrations in small-cell lung cancer. TCRdb's copy holds only in-frame clones and misses some; the assay was immunoSEQ multiplex PCR. The sample yields roughly 2,200 clones, 70% to 80% seen once. Sequenced: normal tissue next to the tumor. All receptors come from a woman aged 55-70 years with small cell lung cancer. Both conserved end residues are part of each CDR3. The order of the fields is clone size, D gene, CDR3 length, V gene, J gene, CDR3 protein, CDR3 DNA. The D gene is left open where the match is weak. Where a row states a size, it is once, few, many or the class of an expanded clone; other rows omit it.

NA,NA,16,TRBV4-3,TRBJ2-2,CASSQGRPPNTGELFF,TGCGCCAGCAGCCAAGGGCGGCCACCGAACACCGGGGAGCTGTTTTTT
NA,NA,12,TRBV18,TRBJ2-7,CASSGSSYEQYF,TGTGCCAGCTCCGGAAGCTCCTACGAGCAGTACTTC
NA,NA,17,TRBV6-1,TRBJ2-3,CASSENGWVVGTDTQYF,TGTGCCAGCAGTGAAAATGGGTGGGTGGTGGGCACAGATACGCAGTATTTT
NA,NA,14,TRBV11-2,TRBJ2-2,CASSPTPGTGELFF,TGTGCCAGCAGTCCCACCCCGGGCACCGGGGAGCTGTTTTTT
large,NA,15,TRBV5-1,TRBJ2-5,CASSLVGGTKETQYF,TGCGCCAGCAGCTTAGTAGGGGGTACGAAAGAGACCCAGTACTTC
NA,NA,14,TRBV15,TRBJ2-6,CAISGTPGANVLTF,TGTGCCATCTCCGGGACACCCGGGGCCAACGTCCTGACTTTC
NA,NA,12,TRBV7-9,TRBJ2-2,CASNGVAGELFF,TGTGCCAGCAATGGGGTCGCCGGGGAGCTGTTTTTT
NA,NA,12,TRBV5-1,TRBJ2-3,CASRSLTDTQYF,TGCGCCAGCAGATCACTGACAGATACGCAGTATTTT
NA,NA,16,TRBV9,TRBJ2-2,CASSLPQGPNTGKLFF,TGTGCCAGCAGCCTACCTCAGGGGCCGAACACCGGGAAGCTGTTTTTT
NA,NA,17,TRBV12-2,TRBJ1-1,CASRLVGQTGENTEAFF,TGTGCAAGTCGCTTAGTCGGACAAACCGGGGAGAACACTGAAGCTTTCTTT
once,NA,17,TRBV9,TRBJ2-3,CASSQTSGTAGTDTQYF,TGTGCCAGCAGCCAAACCTCCGGGACGGCCGGCACAGATACGCAGTATTTT
NA,NA,15,TRBV18,TRBJ1-4,CASSTDAGSGEKLFF,TGTGCCAGCTCAACGGACGCAGGGTCGGGTGAAAAACTGTTTTTT
NA,NA,14,TRBV11-2,TRBJ1-1,CVSSLGQGSTEAFF,TGTGTCAGCAGCTTAGGGCAGGGTAGCACTGAAGCTTTCTTT
NA,TRBD1,14,TRBV30,TRBJ1-1,CAWAKPGTVHEAFF,TGTGCCTGGGCTAAACCAGGGACAGTTCATGAAGCTTTCTTT
few,TRBD2,14,TRBV11-2,TRBJ2-1,CASRGLSGSDEQFF,TGTGCCAGCCGGGGTCTAAGCGGGAGCGATGAGCAGTTCTTC
once,TRBD2,14,TRBV30,TRBJ2-7,CVWSVSGGTGEQYF,TGTGTCTGGAGTGTTAGCGGGGGCACGGGGGAGCAGTACTTC
NA,NA,18,TRBV7-2,TRBJ1-6,CASSLFDVGSSYNSPLHF,TGTGCCAGCAGTTTATTCGACGTGGGTAGCTCCTATAATTCACCCCTCCACTTT
NA,NA,15,TRBV18,TRBJ2-1,CASSNQRGPYNEQFF,TGTGCCAGCTCAAACCAAAGGGGCCCATACAATGAGCAGTTCTTC
NA,TRBD1,15,TRBV6-4,TRBJ2-2,CASSRDRGSTGELFF,TGTGCCAGCAGCCGGGACAGGGGTTCCACCGGGGAGCTGTTTTTT
once,TRBD1,14,TRBV15,TRBJ2-7,CATSTQGASYEQYF,TGTGCCACCAGCACACAGGGGGCCTCCTACGAGCAGTACTTC
NA,NA,12,TRBV28,TRBJ1-5,CATEYSNQPQHF,TGTGCCACCGAATATAGCAATCAGCCCCAGCATTTT
NA,TRBD2,14,TRBV29-1,TRBJ2-3,CSVDKRESTDTQYF,TGCAGCGTTGACAAGCGGGAGTCCACAGATACGCAGTATTTT
NA,TRBD2,13,TRBV7-2,TRBJ2-1,CASSPGLAVEQFF,TGTGCCAGCAGCCCGGGACTAGCAGTTGAGCAGTTCTTC
NA,NA,12,TRBV29-1,TRBJ2-6,CSIQSGANVLTF,TGCAGCATACAGTCTGGGGCCAACGTCCTGACTTTC